The 31 T cell receptor beta chains below all came from one sample that was sequenced in a study of cytomegalovirus exposure and HLA in healthy donors. The data were produced by immunoSEQ multiplex PCR, yet TCRdb's version contains in-frame clones alone and is incomplete. The sample lists tens of thousands of clones, 85% to 95% occurring once. Sequencing was performed on PBMCs. All receptors derive from a woman under 30 in good health and CMV-seronegative.

CDR3 region: CASSSDRPYNSPLHF. DNA for the CDR3: TGCGCCAGCAGCTCGGACAGGCCCTATAATTCACCCCTCCACTTT. This chain joins TRBV5-1 and TRBJ1-6; 7 bases agree with TRBD1. The junction had 2 bases not matched to a gene; V was cut back by 3 bases and J by 2 bases. Germline assignment: CDR1 SGHRS and CDR2 YFSETQ. The CDR3 runs 15 residues.

The chain employs TRBV7-2 and TRBJ2-7, with 9 positions matching TRBD1. The CDR3 has 17 amino acids. The J segment lost 0 bases and the V segment lost 1 base, leaving 7 bases of the junction unmatched. Germline lookup yields CDR1 SGHTA and CDR2 FQGNSA. The CDR3 coding sequence is TGTGCCAGCAGCTTAGGGTGGACAGGGGAGAACTCCTACGAGCAGTACTTC. This sequence encodes CASSLGWTGENSYEQYF.

The chain carries TRBV7-9 and TRBJ2-5; the D is unclear. The CDR3 is 13 residues long. CDR1 SEHNR and CDR2 FQNEAQ come from the germline V gene (reference sequence). The V end was cut by 1 base, the J end by 5 bases, with 8 bases between. CDR3 sequence: CASSLVASETQYF. The CDR3 DNA reads TGTGCCAGCAGCTTAGTTGCGTCTGAGACCCAGTACTTC.

CDR3 residues: CASKEREGRRYEQFF. Here the CDR3 DNA reads TGTGCCAGTAAGGAGCGGGAGGGCCGGAGGTATGAGCAGTTCTTC. This chain connects TRBV19 to TRBJ2-1; 10 nucleotides align to TRBD2. Germline CDR1 reads LNHDA; CDR2 reads SQIVND (reference sequence). The CDR3 covers 15 residues. The junction had 11 bases not matched to a gene; V was cut back by 7 bases and J by 8 bases.

This chain uses TRBV7-9 with TRBJ2-1, with 7 bases aligning to TRBD1. V trimming: 7 bases; J trimming: 9 bases; junction bases outside the gene matches: 15. Germline CDR1 SEHNR, CDR2 FQNEAQ (reference sequence). This CDR3 is 15 amino acids long. Here the CDR3 reads CASTHGKGAVLEQFF. The CDR3 DNA reads TGTGCCAGCACCCACGGGAAGGGGGCGGTTCTTGAGCAGTTCTTC. The full variable domain, completed using reference TRBV7-9 and TRBJ2-1, is DTGVSQNPRHKITKRGQNVTFRCDPISEHNRLYWYRQTLGQGPEFLTYFQNEAQLEKSRLLSDRFSAERPKGSFSTLEIQRTEQGDSAMYLCASTHGKGAVLEQFFGPGTRLTVL.

This chain links TRBV5-1 with TRBJ2-7; 7 bases match TRBD1. CDR3 length equals 15 residues. Germline V gene sequence: CDR1 SGHRS, CDR2 YFSETQ. The V and J ends lost 0 bases and 2 bases, in that order; junction bases with no gene match: 5. The CDR3 region has the DNA TGCGCCAGCAGCTTGGATTGGACAGGACCCTACGAGCAGTACTTC. Its translation: CASSLDWTGPYEQYF.

The chain couples TRBV7-2 to TRBJ2-3; weak D call: TRBD2 (6 bases). Germline CDR1 SGHTA, CDR2 FQGNSA. The CDR3 loop spans 19 amino acids. The germline V and J ends were trimmed by 6 bases and 3 bases, with 28 bases remaining between them. In nucleotides, the CDR3 is TGTGCCAGCAGTTTCCGTGGGCTAGCGACTAACTTTGGGACAGATACGCAGTATTTT. This encodes CASSFRGLATNFGTDTQYF.

The chain couples TRBV11-2 to TRBJ2-1; maybe TRBD1 (6 bases). The V and J ends lost 4 bases and 3 bases respectively, with 10 bases between them. Per germline, CDR1 SGHAT and CDR2 FQNNGV. This CDR3 is 14 amino acids long. The CDR3 region has the DNA TGTGCCAGCAGCTACGGACAGTTCTACAATGAGCAGTTCTTC. Protein: CASSYGQFYNEQFF.

The V gene is TRBV19, the J gene TRBJ2-7, with 8 bases identical to TRBD1. In germline, CDR1 is LNHDA, CDR2 SQIVND (reference sequence). The CDR3 length is 14 residues. J gave up 0 bases and V 6 bases, and 4 bases lay outside the gene matches. CDR3: CASRGGTGSYEQYF. For the CDR3, the DNA is TGTGCCAGTAGAGGGGGGACAGGCTCCTACGAGCAGTACTTC.

V usage is TRBV29-1 and J usage is TRBJ1-2; 8 nucleotides align to TRBD1. V was pared by 4 bases and J by 7 bases, with 11 bases of the junction left unmatched. The CDR3 totals 14 residues. From germline, CDR1 is SQVTM and CDR2 ANQGSEA. The DNA of the CDR3 is TGCAGCGTTGGGGATACAGGGGGTTCCGGTGGCTACACCTTC. Translating it yields CSVGDTGGSGGYTF. The whole variable domain, filled in from reference TRBV29-1 and TRBJ1-2, reads SAVISQKPSRDICQRGTSLTIQCQVDSQVTMMFWYRQQPGQSLTLIATANQGSEATYESGFVIDKFPISRPNLTFSTLTVSNMSPEDSSIYLCSVGDTGGSGGYTFGSGTRLTVV.

The chain has TRBV7-2 and TRBJ2-2; maybe TRBD2 (5 bases). Trimming left V 6 bases short and J 5 bases short, with 16 bases between. CDR1 and CDR2 from the germline V gene are SGHTA and FQGNSA. This CDR3 region has 15 residues. This CDR3 is CASRTGVGVTGELFF. The CDR3 nucleotides read TGTGCCAGCAGGACCGGGGTTGGGGTAACCGGGGAGCTGTTTTTT.

V gene TRBV5-1 combines with J gene TRBJ2-2; D possibly corresponds to TRBD2 (5 bases). CDR3 length: 13 residues. Germline lookup yields CDR1 SGHRS and CDR2 YFSETQ. The germline V and J ends were trimmed by 4 bases and 3 bases, with 7 bases remaining between them. This CDR3 is CASSTDYTGELFF. The CDR3 region has the DNA TGCGCCAGCAGCACGGACTACACCGGGGAGCTGTTTTTT.

The chain employs TRBV11-2 and TRBJ2-2, with TRBD1 identical over 8 bases. Germline CDR1 reads SGHAT; CDR2 reads FQNNGV. The junction had 17 bases not matched to a gene; V was cut back by 5 bases and J by 6 bases. The CDR3 covers 18 residues. The CDR3 nucleotides read TGTGCCAGCAGCCCAGGGGGCTTAAGGGACCACGGGGCCGGGGAGCTGTTTTTT. Amino acid sequence: CASSPGGLRDHGAGELFF.

The CDR3 sequence: CASSLLGVETQYF. The CDR3 nucleotides read TGTGCCAGCAGTTTATTGGGAGTGGAGACCCAGTACTTC. The chain carries TRBV28 and TRBJ2-5; a weak D match, TRBD2 (5 bases). CDR1 is MDHEN and CDR2 is SYDVKM in the germline V gene. The V end lost 1 base, the J end lost 5 bases, and 8 bases lay between the germline ends. The CDR3 consists of 13 residues.

This chain links TRBV28 with TRBJ2-1; the D gene is possibly TRBD1 (5 bases). The V end was cut by 6 bases, the J end by 8 bases, with 8 bases between. The CDR3 totals 11 residues. Germline values: CDR1 MDHEN, CDR2 SYDVKM. The CDR3 region has the DNA TGTGCCAGCAGCCTAGGGGATGAGCAGTTCTTC. Encoded protein: CASSLGDEQFF.

This chain connects TRBV12-5 to TRBJ2-1; D might be TRBD1 (5 bases). Germline CDR1 reads LGHNT; CDR2 reads FRNRAP. The CDR3 contains 17 residues. Trimming took 2 bases from V and 6 from J, leaving 20 bases between them. This CDR3 reads CASGLTRFQGTSNEQFF. The CDR3 nucleotides are TGTGCTAGTGGTTTGACCCGTTTTCAGGGTACCTCCAATGAGCAGTTCTTC.

V and J are TRBV6-6 and TRBJ2-3, with a tentative D call TRBD1 (5 bases). Per the germline V gene, CDR1 is MNHNY and CDR2 is SVGAGI (reference sequence). With 6 bases removed from V and 2 bases from J, the gap between germline ends came to 12 bases. This CDR3 region has 14 residues. The CDR3 DNA sequence: TGTGCCAGCAGCTTAGACAGAGTCACAGATACGCAGTATTTT. Encoded protein: CASSLDRVTDTQYF.

This sequence joins TRBV9 and TRBJ2-2; 12 bases are shared with TRBD2. Germline V gene sequence: CDR1 SGDLS, CDR2 YYNGEE. This CDR3 is 16 amino acids long. The V segment lost 0 bases and the J segment 7 bases; nucleotides outside the gene matches: 4. The DNA of the CDR3 is TGTGCCAGCAGCGTAGGAGCTAGCGGGGGGGACGGGGAGCTGTTTTTT. It translates to CASSVGASGGDGELFF.

The chain employs TRBV4-3 and TRBJ2-5; 12 nucleotides match TRBD2. The CDR3 is made up of 17 amino acids. The J segment lost 1 base and the V segment lost 3 bases, leaving 6 bases of the junction unmatched. CDR1 and CDR2 from the germline V gene are LGHNA and YSLEER. CDR3 in DNA: TGCGCCAGCAGCCAGGGGCTAGCGGGGGGGGTCCAAGAGACCCAGTACTTC. Amino acid sequence: CASSQGLAGGVQETQYF.

The V gene is TRBV5-1, the J gene TRBJ2-1; maybe TRBD2 (6 bases). Per the germline V gene, CDR1 is SGHRS and CDR2 is YFSETQ. The V end was cut by 0 bases, the J end by 3 bases, with 10 bases between. The CDR3 is 15 residues long. The chain's CDR3 is CASSLDGSGYNEQFF. In DNA form, the CDR3 reads TGCGCCAGCAGCTTGGACGGGAGTGGCTACAATGAGCAGTTCTTC.

Notes on this clone: This sample includes further DNA sequences coding for the same CDR3. The chain carries TRBV9 and TRBJ1-1, with a weak D call TRBD1 (5 bases). With 2 bases removed from V and 1 base from J, the gap between germline ends came to 6 bases. There are 13 residues in the CDR3. In germline, CDR1 is SGDLS, CDR2 YYNGEE. CDR3 amino acids: CASSVTGNTEAFF. The CDR3, as DNA: TGTGCCAGCAGCGTCACAGGGAACACTGAAGCTTTCTTT.

A remark on this clone: Other DNA sequences in this specimen translate into the identical CDR3. CDR3 sequence: CASSPRQGMNTEAFF. CDR3 coding DNA: TGTGCCAGCAGTCCCCGACAGGGGATGAACACTGAAGCTTTCTTT. This chain links TRBV27 with TRBJ1-1; 8 bases agree with TRBD1. This CDR3 contains 15 residues. Germline assignment: CDR1 MNHEY and CDR2 SMNVEV (reference sequence). J was trimmed by 0 bases and V by 5 bases; bases with no gene match: 5.

The gene calls are TRBV2 and TRBJ2-5, with 10 bases aligning to TRBD2. The CDR3 length is 15 residues. Per the germline V gene, CDR1 is SNHLY and CDR2 is FYNNEI. With V trimmed by 5 bases and J by 7 bases, 10 bases remained unmatched. For the CDR3, the DNA is TGTGCCAGCAGTAAGGGCCTAGCGGGAGAAGGGACCCAGTACTTC. Translating gives CASSKGLAGEGTQYF.

The chain employs TRBV2 and TRBJ1-4, with D possibly matching TRBD1 (6 bases). The length of the CDR3 is 14 residues. CDR1 SNHLY and CDR2 FYNNEI come from the germline V gene. V was trimmed by 7 bases and J by 5 bases, leaving 14 bases between them. The CDR3 DNA is TGTGCCAGCACTTCACAGGGTCGCAATGAAAAACTGTTTTTT. Translation: CASTSQGRNEKLFF.

CDR3 loop: CASSLRQGLGNTIYF. The CDR3 nucleotides read TGTGCCAGCAGCTTGCGACAGGGTTTAGGAAACACCATATATTTT. This chain connects TRBV5-5 to TRBJ1-3; the match to TRBD1 covers 7 bases. This CDR3 is built from 15 residues. J lost 4 bases, V lost 1 base, and 5 bases had no gene match. Per the germline V gene, CDR1 is SGHKS and CDR2 is YYEKEE (reference sequence).

This sequence joins TRBV21-1 and TRBJ2-3; TRBD2 is the table's D call and was not checked against the DNA. TRBV21-1 is a pseudogene. The CDR3 length is 15 residues. The DNA of the CDR3 is TGTGCCAGCAGCAAAGCGGGAGGGATTGGGGATACGCAGTATTTT. As protein: CASSKAGGIGDTQYF.

J is TRBJ2-1 and V is TRBV9; 8 bases are shared with TRBD2. The V and J ends lost 0 bases and 3 bases, in that order; junction bases with no gene match: 5. Germline CDR1 SGDLS, CDR2 YYNGEE. The CDR3 has 16 residues. The DNA of the CDR3 is TGTGCCAGCAGCGTAGTTGGTAGCGGGAACTACAATGAGCAGTTCTTC. It encodes CASSVVGSGNYNEQFF. Based on the CDR3 plus reference TRBV9 and TRBJ2-1, the full variable domain is DSGVTQTPKHLITATGQRVTLRCSPRSGDLSVYWYQQSLDQGLQFLIQYYNGEERAKGNILERFSAQQFPDLHSELNLSSLELGDSALYFCASSVVGSGNYNEQFFGPGTRLTVL.

The J gene is TRBJ1-2, the V gene TRBV27, with 9 bases matching TRBD1. This CDR3 region has 17 residues. Trimming took 4 bases from V and 8 from J; bases not matched to a gene: 17. Germline values: CDR1 MNHEY, CDR2 SMNVEV (reference sequence). The CDR3 spells CASSSPTRVGQGRGYTF. DNA for the CDR3: TGTGCCAGCAGTTCGCCTACGAGGGTAGGACAGGGGAGAGGCTACACCTTC.

The V gene is TRBV6-5, the J gene TRBJ2-3; D is unclear. V was clipped by 0 bases and J by 6 bases, with 16 bases between them. In germline, CDR1 is MNHEY, CDR2 SVGAGI. This CDR3 is built from 16 residues. CDR3 DNA sequence: TGTGCCAGCAGTTACTCGAAGCACGGCATCAGGGATACGCAGTATTTT. It yields the protein CASSYSKHGIRDTQYF.

The rearrangement links TRBV18 to TRBJ1-2; TRBD1 is a possible D gene (5 bases). Germline CDR1 is KGHSH and CDR2 is LQKENI. The ends were cut back, 2 bases at V and 3 bases at J, with 7 bases in the middle. The CDR3 totals 13 residues. CDR3 DNA sequence: TGTGCCAGCTCACCAGTCAGGGACTATGGCTACACCTTC. This gives the protein CASSPVRDYGYTF.

The rearrangement joins TRBV5-1 to TRBJ1-2; D call uncertain. The CDR3 covers 14 residues. Trimming stripped 4 bases from V and 4 bases from J, with 14 bases between. CDR1 SGHRS and CDR2 YFSETQ come from the germline V gene. The CDR3 nucleotides are TGCGCCAGCAGCCTCGGTGGTGGCGGCTATGGCTACACCTTC. This codes for CASSLGGGGYGYTF.